These T cell receptor beta chains were read from a single sample in a study of blood T cell repertoires in COVID-19. Assay: immunoSEQ multiplex PCR; the TCRdb copy retains only in-frame clones and omits some. The sample carries some 150,000 clones, around 87% recorded once. The sequenced sample was peripheral blood. The receptors were sampled from a man aged 45-65 years who had recovered from COVID-19. Each CDR3 is given with its conserved first and last residue. A D gene is named only where the DNA matches it firmly. The size entry is marked missing in some rows and otherwise reads once, few, many or a size class.

v_call	clone_size	j_call	d_call	cdr3_aa	cdr3_nt
TRBV7-7	-	TRBJ1-1	-	CASSIQGNTEAFF	TGTGCTAGCAGCATACAGGGTAACACTGAAGCTTTCTTT
TRBV25-1	-	TRBJ1-2	TRBD1	CASRGGQNYGYTF	TGTGCCAGCAGAGGGGGACAGAACTATGGCTACACCTTC
TRBV7-2	once	TRBJ1-1	-	CASRATGMNTEAFF	TGTGCCAGCAGGGCGACAGGAATGAACACTGAAGCTTTCTTT
TRBV4-3	-	TRBJ1-2	-	CASSQDGHEDYGYTF	TGCGCCAGCAGCCAAGATGGCCACGAGGACTATGGCTACACCTTC
TRBV4-1	few	TRBJ2-1	-	CASSQGRETYNEQFF	TGCGCCAGCAGCCAAGGACGGGAGACCTACAATGAGCAGTTCTTC
TRBV19	-	TRBJ1-1	-	CASTTMAQTGLPEAFF	TGTGCCAGTACCACGATGGCGCAAACAGGGCTGCCTGAAGCTTTCTTT
TRBV19	-	TRBJ2-2	TRBD1	CASSGGQVMNTGELFF	TGTGCCAGTAGTGGGGGACAGGTGATGAACACCGGGGAGCTGTTTTTT
TRBV12-2	-	TRBJ2-3	-	CASRLAEGGFTDTQYF	TGTGCAAGTCGCTTAGCGGAGGGGGGGTTTACAGATACGCAGTATTTT
TRBV5-8	-	TRBJ1-2	-	CASSFPDRPSGYTF	TGTGCCAGCAGCTTCCCGGACAGACCGTCGGGCTACACCTTC
TRBV7-9	-	TRBJ2-1	-	CASSPGAGWTSYNEQFF	TGTGCCAGCAGCCCAGGGGCAGGGTGGACTAGCTACAATGAGCAGTTCTTC
TRBV19	-	TRBJ1-5	-	CASSPRTVNQPQHF	TGTGCCAGTAGTCCACGGACAGTAAATCAGCCCCAGCATTTT
TRBV4-3	once	TRBJ1-2	TRBD1	CASSQDTGGYYGYTF	TGCGCCAGCAGCCAAGATACAGGGGGCTACTATGGCTACACCTTC